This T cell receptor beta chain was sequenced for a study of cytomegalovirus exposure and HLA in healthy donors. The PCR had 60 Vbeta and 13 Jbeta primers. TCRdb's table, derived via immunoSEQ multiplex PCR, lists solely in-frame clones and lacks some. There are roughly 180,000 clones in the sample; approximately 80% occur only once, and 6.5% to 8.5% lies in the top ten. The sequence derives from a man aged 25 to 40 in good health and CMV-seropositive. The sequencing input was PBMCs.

The CDR3 DNA reads as TGCGCCAGTCAGAAGGGACAGTCCCCAGATACGCAGTATTTT. It encodes CASQKGQSPDTQYF. The chain recombines TRBV5-1 with TRBJ2-3; 7 bases align to TRBD1. J gave up 4 bases and V 8 bases, and 10 bases lay outside the gene matches. The germline CDR1 and CDR2 sequences are SGHRS and YFSETQ. The CDR3 is made up of 14 amino acids.